One sample yielded the 9 T cell receptor beta chains listed below, sequenced in a study of blood T cell repertoires in COVID-19. Profiling relied on immunoSEQ multiplex PCR, and the TCRdb table lists in-frame clones only, not all of them. The sample has tens of thousands of clones, around 90% seen once. Source material: peripheral blood. The receptors shown here come from a human donor in a cohort sampled during active COVID-19.

The chain joins TRBV19 to TRBJ1-1, with 7 bases lining up with TRBD1. Germline V gives CDR1 LNHDA, CDR2 SQIVND (reference sequence). V lost 6 bases, J lost 4 bases, and 8 bases stayed unmatched. This CDR3 comprises 14 residues. The CDR3 loop reads CASSGQASITEAFF. In DNA form, the CDR3 reads TGTGCCAGTAGCGGACAGGCGAGTATCACTGAAGCTTTCTTT.

This chain uses TRBV9 with TRBJ2-2, with D perhaps TRBD2 (5 bases). Germline V gene data show CDR1 as SGDLS and CDR2 as YYNGEE. Trimming removed 4 bases at V and 2 bases at J, with 12 bases between. This CDR3 comprises 15 residues. The CDR3 is CASSPRSGNTGELFF. CDR3 in DNA: TGTGCCAGCAGCCCGCGGAGCGGAAACACCGGGGAGCTGTTTTTT.

V gene TRBV6-6 combines with J gene TRBJ2-7; D may be TRBD1 (6 bases). Germline V gene sequence: CDR1 MNHNY, CDR2 SVGAGI (reference sequence). The CDR3 contains 12 residues. V dropped 2 bases and J dropped 6 bases, with 8 bases sitting between them. The DNA of the CDR3 is TGTGCCAGCAGTTACACAGGGACCGAGCAGTACTTC. Translation: CASSYTGTEQYF.

This clone was recorded once. This rearrangement joins TRBV11-3 to TRBJ2-5; D not resolved. V lost 2 bases and J lost 0, with 4 bases in between. CDR1 SGHNT and CDR2 YENEEA come from the germline V gene. The CDR3 is made up of 13 amino acids. CDR3: CASSLNNQETQYF. The DNA for the CDR3 is TGTGCCAGCAGCTTAAATAACCAAGAGACCCAGTACTTC.

This sequence joins TRBV3-1 (or the pseudogene TRBV3-2) and TRBJ2-7; TRBD2 matches at 11 bases. Trimming removed 4 bases from V and 8 bases from J; junction bases left unmatched: 7. The germline CDR1 and CDR2 sequences are LGHDT and YNNKEL (reference sequence). The CDR3 is 14 amino acids. Written as DNA, the CDR3 is TGTGCCAGCAGCCGGGGACTAGCGGAACCTAAGCAGTACTTC. Translating it yields CASSRGLAEPKQYF.

This clone was counted once. The chain recombines TRBV11-1 with TRBJ2-1; D might be TRBD2 (5 bases). The CDR3 is 15 amino acids. Germline CDR1 and CDR2: SGHAT and FQDESV (reference sequence). Trimming left V 2 bases short and J 0 bases short, with 8 bases between. CDR3 nucleotides: TGTGCCAGCAGCTTACTTGGGAGCTCCTACAATGAGCAGTTCTTC. It specifies CASSLLGSSYNEQFF.

About this clone itself: Distinct nucleotide sequences in the sample also encode this CDR3. The chain recombines TRBV11-3 with TRBJ2-1; 9 bases fit TRBD1. The CDR3 length is 16 residues. Germline CDR1 is SGHNT and CDR2 is YENEEA. With 2 bases clipped from V and 4 bases from J, the junction kept 6 bases outside the gene matches. This CDR3 reads CASSLRGQGTYNEQFF. In nucleotides, the CDR3 is TGTGCCAGCAGCTTAAGGGGACAGGGAACATACAATGAGCAGTTCTTC.

This clone was seen a single time. The chain uses TRBV27 and TRBJ2-7; 10 bases agree with TRBD2. Trimming removed 0 bases from V and 5 bases from J; junction bases left unmatched: 7. The germline V gene encodes CDR1 MNHEY and CDR2 SMNVEV (reference sequence). The CDR3 covers 16 residues. CDR3 in amino acids: CASSLSGAGGPHEQYF. Written as DNA, the CDR3 is TGTGCCAGCAGTTTATCGGGAGCGGGAGGGCCCCACGAGCAGTACTTC.

The chain uses TRBV6-2 or TRBV6-3 and TRBJ2-2; D possibly corresponds to TRBD2 (5 bases). The germline gives CDR1 MNHEY, CDR2 SVGEGT. Between the trimmed V and J ends, which lost 2 bases and 7 bases, there was a span of 14 bases. The CDR3 consists of 15 residues. DNA for the CDR3: TGTGCCAGCAGTTACGGGGAGAGGGATGGCGGGGAGCTGTTTTTT. This sequence encodes CASSYGERDGGELFF.